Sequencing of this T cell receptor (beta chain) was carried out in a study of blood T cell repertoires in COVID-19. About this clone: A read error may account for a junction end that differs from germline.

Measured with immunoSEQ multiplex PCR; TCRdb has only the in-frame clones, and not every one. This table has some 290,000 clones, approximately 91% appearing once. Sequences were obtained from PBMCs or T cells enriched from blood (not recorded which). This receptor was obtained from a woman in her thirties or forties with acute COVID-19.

As DNA, the CDR3 is TGTGCCAGCAGTGAAGGTCGCACCCATTTGGCAGGGGTTGTTTTT. Translation: CASSEGRTHLAGVVF. This chain connects TRBV6-1 to TRBJ1-4; possible D gene TRBD1, 6 bases. The V gene's germline CDR1 is MNHNS and CDR2 SASEGT. The CDR3 has 15 amino acids.